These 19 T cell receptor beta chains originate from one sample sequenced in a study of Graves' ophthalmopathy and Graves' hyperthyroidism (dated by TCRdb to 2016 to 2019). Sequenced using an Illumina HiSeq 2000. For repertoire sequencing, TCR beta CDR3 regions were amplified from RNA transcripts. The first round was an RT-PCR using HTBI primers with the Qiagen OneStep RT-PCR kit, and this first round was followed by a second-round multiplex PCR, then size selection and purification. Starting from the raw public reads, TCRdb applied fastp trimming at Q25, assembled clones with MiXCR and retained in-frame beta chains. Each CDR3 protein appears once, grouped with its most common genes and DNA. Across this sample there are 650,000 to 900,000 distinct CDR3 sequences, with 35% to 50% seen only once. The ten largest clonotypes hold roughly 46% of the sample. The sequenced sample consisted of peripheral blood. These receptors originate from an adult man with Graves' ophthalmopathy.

CDR3 in amino acids: CASSASSGAYTDTQYF. CDR3 sequence (DNA): TGTGCCAGCAGCGCGTCTAGCGGGGCCTACACAGATACGCAGTATTTT. The rearrangement joins TRBV11-1 to TRBJ2-3, with 9 positions matching TRBD2. CDR1 SGHAT and CDR2 FQDESV come from the germline V gene (reference sequence). Germline trimming cut 5 bases from V and 2 bases from J; bases unmatched to any gene: 8. The CDR3 sequence is 16 residues long.

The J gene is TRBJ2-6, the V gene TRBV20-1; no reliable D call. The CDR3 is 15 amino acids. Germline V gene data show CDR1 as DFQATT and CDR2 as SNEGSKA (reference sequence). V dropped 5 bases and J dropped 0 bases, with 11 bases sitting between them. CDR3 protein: CSASPADSGANVLTF. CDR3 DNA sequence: TGCAGTGCTTCCCCGGCCGACTCTGGGGCCAACGTCCTGACTTTC.

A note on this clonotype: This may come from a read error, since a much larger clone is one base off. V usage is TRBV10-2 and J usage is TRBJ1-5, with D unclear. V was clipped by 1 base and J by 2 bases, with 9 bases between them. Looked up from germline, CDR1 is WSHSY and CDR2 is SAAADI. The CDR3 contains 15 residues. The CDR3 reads CASSEWAEGNQPQHF. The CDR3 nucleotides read TGCGCCAGCAGTGAGTGGGCAGAGGGCAATCAGCCCCAGCATTTT.

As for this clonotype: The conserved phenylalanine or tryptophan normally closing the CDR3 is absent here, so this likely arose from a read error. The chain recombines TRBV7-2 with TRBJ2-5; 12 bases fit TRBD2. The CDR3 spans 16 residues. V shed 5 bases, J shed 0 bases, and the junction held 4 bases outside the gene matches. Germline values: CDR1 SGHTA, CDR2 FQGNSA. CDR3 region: CASSTGTSGYQETQYC. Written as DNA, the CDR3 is TGTGCCAGCAGCACCGGGACTAGCGGGTACCAAGAGACCCAGTACTGC.

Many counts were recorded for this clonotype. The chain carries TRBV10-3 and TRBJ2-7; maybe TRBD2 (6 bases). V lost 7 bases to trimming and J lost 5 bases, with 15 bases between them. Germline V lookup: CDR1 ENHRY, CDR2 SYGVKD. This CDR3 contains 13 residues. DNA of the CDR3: TGTGCCATCAAGGTAGGAGGGGACGACGAGCAGTACTTC. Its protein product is CAIKVGGDDEQYF.

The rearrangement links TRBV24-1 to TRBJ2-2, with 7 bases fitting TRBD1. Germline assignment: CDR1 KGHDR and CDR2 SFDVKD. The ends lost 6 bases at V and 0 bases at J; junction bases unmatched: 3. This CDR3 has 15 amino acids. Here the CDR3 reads CATSRDSANTGELFF. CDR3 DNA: TGTGCCACCAGTAGGGACAGCGCGAACACCGGGGAGCTGTTTTTT.

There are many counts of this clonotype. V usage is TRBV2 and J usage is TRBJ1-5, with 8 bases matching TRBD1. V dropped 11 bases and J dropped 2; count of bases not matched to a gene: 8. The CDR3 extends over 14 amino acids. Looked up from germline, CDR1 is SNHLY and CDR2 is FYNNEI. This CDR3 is CAGYSDRGNQPQHF. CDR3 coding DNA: TGTGCCGGCTATTCGGACAGGGGCAATCAGCCCCAGCATTTT.

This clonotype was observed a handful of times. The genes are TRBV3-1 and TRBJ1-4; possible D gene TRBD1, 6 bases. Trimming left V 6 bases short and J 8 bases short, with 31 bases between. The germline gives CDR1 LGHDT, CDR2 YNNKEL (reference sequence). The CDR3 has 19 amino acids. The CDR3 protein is CASSTKPRDTPPLREKLFF. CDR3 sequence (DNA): TGTGCCAGCAGTACTAAACCTCGGGACACCCCTCCACTGAGGGAAAAACTGTTTTTT.

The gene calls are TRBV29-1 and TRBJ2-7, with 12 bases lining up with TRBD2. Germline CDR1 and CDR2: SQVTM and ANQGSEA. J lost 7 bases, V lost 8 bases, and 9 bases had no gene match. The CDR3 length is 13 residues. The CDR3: CSLTSGGFGEQYF. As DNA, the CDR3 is TGCAGCTTGACTAGCGGGGGCTTCGGGGAGCAGTACTTC.

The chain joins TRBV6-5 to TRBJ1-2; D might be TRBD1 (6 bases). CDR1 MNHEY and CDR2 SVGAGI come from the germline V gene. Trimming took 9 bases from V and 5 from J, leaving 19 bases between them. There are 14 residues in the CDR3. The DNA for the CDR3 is TGTGCCAGTACTCGCCAGGGGTTTGAGTATGGCTACACCTTC. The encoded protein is CASTRQGFEYGYTF.

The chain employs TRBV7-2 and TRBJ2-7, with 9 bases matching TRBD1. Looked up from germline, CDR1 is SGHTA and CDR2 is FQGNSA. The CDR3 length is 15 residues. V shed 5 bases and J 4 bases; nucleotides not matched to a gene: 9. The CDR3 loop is CASSQREGQGYEQYF. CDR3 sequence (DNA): TGTGCCAGCAGCCAACGCGAAGGACAGGGGTACGAGCAGTACTTC.

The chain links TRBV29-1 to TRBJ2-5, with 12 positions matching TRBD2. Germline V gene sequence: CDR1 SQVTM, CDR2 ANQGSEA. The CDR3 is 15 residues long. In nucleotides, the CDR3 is TGCAGTACGCGACTAGCGGGAGCCCCCATGGGGACCCAGTACTTC. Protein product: CSTRLAGAPMGTQYF. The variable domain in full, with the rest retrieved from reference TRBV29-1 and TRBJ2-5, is SAVISQKPSRDICQRGTSLTIQCQVDSQVTMMFWYRQQPGQSLTLIATANQGSEATYESGFVIDKFPISRPNLTFSTLTVSNMSPEDSSIYLCSTRLAGAPMGTQYFGPGTRLLVL.

CDR3 nucleotides: TGTGCCAGCAGGGAAAACAGGGGGGATCAAGAGACCCAGTACTTC. Translation: CASRENRGDQETQYF. The rearrangement joins TRBV25-1 to TRBJ2-5; 8 bases align to TRBD1. The CDR3 is made up of 15 amino acids. V shed 6 bases and J 2 bases; nucleotides not matched to a gene: 8. In germline, CDR1 is MGHDK, CDR2 SYGVNS.

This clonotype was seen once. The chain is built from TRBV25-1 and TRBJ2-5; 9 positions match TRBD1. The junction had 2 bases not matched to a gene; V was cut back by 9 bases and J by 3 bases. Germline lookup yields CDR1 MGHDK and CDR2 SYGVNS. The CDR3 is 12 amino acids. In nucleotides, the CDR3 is TGTGCCAGACGGGACAGGGAAGAGACCCAGTACTTC. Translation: CARRDREETQYF.

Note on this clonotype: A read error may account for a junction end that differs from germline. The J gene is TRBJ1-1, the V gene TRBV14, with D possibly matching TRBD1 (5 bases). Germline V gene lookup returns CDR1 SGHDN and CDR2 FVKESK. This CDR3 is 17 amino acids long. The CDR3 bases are TGCGCCAGCAGCCAAGATCTCGGGGGGGGAATGAACACTGAAGCTTTCTTT. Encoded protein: CASSQDLGGGMNTEAFF.

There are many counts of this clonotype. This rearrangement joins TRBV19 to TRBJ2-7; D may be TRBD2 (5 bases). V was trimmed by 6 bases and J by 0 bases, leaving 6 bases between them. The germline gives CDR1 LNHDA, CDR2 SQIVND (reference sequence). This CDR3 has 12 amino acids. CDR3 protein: CASRGSSYEQYF. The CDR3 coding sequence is TGTGCCAGTAGAGGGAGCTCCTACGAGCAGTACTTC.

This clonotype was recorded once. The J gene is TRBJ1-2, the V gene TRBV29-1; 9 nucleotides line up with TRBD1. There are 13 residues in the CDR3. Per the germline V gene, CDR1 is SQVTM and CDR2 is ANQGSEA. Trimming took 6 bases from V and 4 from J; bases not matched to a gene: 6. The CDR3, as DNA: TGCAGCGTCGGGTGGGACAGGGTCTATGGCTACACCTTC. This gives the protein CSVGWDRVYGYTF. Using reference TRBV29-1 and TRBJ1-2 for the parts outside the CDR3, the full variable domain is SAVISQKPSRDICQRGTSLTIQCQVDSQVTMMFWYRQQPGQSLTLIATANQGSEATYESGFVIDKFPISRPNLTFSTLTVSNMSPEDSSIYLCSVGWDRVYGYTFGSGTRLTVV.

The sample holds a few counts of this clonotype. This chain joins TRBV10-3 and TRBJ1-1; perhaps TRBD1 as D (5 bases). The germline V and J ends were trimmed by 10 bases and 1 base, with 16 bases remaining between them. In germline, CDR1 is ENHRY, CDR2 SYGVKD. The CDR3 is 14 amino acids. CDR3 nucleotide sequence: TGTGCCAGCAGGGAGAGGCGGACGAACACTGAAGCTTTCTTT. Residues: CASRERRTNTEAFF.

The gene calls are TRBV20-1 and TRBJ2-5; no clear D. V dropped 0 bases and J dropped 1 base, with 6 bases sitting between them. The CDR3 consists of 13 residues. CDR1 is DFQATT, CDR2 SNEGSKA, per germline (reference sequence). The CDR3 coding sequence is TGCAGTGCTAGAGAGAGCATCCAAGAGACCCAGTACTTC. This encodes CSARESIQETQYF.